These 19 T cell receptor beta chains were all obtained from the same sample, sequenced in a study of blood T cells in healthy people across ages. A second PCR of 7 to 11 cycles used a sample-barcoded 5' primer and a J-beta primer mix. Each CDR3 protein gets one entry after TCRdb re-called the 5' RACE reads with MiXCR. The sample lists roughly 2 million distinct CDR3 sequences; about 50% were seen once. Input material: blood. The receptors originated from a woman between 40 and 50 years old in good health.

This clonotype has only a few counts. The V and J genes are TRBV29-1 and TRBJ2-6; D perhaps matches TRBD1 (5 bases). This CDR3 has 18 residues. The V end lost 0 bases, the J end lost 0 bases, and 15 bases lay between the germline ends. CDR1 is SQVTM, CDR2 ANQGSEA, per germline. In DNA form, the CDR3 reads TGCAGCGTTGAAGACGGACATTTATCCAGCTCTGGGGCCAACGTCCTGACTTTC. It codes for CSVEDGHLSSSGANVLTF.

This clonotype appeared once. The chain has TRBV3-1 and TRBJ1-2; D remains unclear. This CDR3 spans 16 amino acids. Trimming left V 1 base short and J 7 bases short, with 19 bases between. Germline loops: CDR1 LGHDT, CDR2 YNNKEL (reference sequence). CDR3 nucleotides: TGTGCCAGCAGCCAAGGGCCCAGGACTTTCCGTGGTGGCTACACCTTC. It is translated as CASSQGPRTFRGGYTF.

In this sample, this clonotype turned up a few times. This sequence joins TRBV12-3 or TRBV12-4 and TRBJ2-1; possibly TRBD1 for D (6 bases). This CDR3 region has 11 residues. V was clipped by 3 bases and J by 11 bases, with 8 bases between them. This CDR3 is CASSFGGKQFF. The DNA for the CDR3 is TGTGCCAGCAGTTTTGGGGGCAAGCAGTTCTTC.

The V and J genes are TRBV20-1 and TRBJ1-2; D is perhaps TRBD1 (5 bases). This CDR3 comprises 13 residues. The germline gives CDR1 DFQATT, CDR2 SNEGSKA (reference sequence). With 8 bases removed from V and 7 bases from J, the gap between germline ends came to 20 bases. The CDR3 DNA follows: TGCAGTTCCATCACGGGGGGTCCAAGTGGCTACACCTTC. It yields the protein CSSITGGPSGYTF.

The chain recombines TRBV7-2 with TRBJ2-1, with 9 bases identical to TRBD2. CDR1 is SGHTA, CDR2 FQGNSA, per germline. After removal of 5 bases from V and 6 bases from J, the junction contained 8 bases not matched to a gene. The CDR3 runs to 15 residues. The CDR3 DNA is TGTGCCAGCAGCCTTAGCGGGGGCCAGTTCAATGAGCAGTTCTTC. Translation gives CASSLSGGQFNEQFF.

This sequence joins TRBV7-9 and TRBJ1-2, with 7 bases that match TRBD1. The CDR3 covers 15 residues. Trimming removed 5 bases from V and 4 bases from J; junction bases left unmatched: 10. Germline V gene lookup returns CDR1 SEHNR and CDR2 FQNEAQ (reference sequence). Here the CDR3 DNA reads TGTGCCAGCAGCCCCCGAACAGGGGCCGTCTATGGCTACACCTTC. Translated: CASSPRTGAVYGYTF.

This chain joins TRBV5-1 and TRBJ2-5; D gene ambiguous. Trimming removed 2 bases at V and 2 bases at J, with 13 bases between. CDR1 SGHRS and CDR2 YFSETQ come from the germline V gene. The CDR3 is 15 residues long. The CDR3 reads CASSLLQHNQETQYF. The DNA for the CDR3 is TGCGCCAGCAGCTTACTACAGCATAATCAAGAGACCCAGTACTTC. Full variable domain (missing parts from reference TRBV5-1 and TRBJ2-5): KAGVTQTPRYLIKTRGQQVTLSCSPISGHRSVSWYQQTPGQGLQFLFEYFSETQRNKGNFPGRFSGRQFSNSRSEMNVSTLELGDSALYLCASSLLQHNQETQYFGPGTRLLVL.

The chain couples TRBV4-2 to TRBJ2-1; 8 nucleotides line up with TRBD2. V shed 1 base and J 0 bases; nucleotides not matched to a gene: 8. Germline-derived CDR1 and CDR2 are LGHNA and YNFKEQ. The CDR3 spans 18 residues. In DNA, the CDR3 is TGTGCCAGCAGCCAAGGGCGTAGCGGGGCGGGCTCCTACAATGAGCAGTTCTTC. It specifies CASSQGRSGAGSYNEQFF.

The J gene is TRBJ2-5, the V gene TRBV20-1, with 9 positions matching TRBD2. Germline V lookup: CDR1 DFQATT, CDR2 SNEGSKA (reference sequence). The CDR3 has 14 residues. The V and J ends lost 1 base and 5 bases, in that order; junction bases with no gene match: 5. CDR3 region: CSARVAGGKETQYF. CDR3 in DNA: TGCAGTGCTAGAGTTGCGGGGGGGAAGGAGACCCAGTACTTC.

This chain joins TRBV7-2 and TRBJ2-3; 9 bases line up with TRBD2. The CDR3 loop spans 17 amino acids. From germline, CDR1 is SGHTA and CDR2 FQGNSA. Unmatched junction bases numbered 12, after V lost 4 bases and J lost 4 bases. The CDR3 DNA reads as TGTGCCAGCAGCTCCAGGCGGGGGGGCAGTGGTGCAGATACGCAGTATTTT. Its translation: CASSSRRGGSGADTQYF.

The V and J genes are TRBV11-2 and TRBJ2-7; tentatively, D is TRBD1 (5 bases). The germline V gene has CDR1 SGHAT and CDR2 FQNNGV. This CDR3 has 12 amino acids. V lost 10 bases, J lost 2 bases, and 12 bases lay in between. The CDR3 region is CAIETRAYEQYF. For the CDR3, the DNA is TGTGCCATCGAGACCAGGGCCTACGAGCAGTACTTC.

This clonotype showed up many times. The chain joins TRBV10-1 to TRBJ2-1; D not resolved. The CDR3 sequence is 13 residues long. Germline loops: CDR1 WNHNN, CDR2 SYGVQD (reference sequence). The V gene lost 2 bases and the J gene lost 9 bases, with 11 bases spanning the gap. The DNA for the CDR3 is TGCGCCAGCAGTGAGCTAAGGGTAACTGAGCAGTTCTTC. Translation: CASSELRVTEQFF.

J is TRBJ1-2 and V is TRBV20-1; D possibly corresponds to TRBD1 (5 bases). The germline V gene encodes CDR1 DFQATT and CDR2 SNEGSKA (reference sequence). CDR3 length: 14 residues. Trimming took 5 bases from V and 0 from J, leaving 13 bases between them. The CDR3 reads CSAQPGHTNYGYTF. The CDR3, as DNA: TGCAGTGCTCAGCCAGGACATACTAACTATGGCTACACCTTC.

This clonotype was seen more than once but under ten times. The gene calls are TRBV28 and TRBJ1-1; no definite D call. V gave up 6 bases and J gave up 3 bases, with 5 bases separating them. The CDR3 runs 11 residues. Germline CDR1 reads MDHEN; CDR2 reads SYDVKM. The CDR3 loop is CASSWYTEAFF. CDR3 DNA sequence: TGTGCCAGCAGCTGGTACACTGAAGCTTTCTTT.

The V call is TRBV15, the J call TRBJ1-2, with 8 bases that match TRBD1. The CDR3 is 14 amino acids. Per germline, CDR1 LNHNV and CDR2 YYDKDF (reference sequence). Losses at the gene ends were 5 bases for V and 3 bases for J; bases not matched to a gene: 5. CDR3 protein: CATSQGQVDYGYTF. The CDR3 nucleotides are TGTGCCACCAGCCAGGGACAGGTAGACTATGGCTACACCTTC.

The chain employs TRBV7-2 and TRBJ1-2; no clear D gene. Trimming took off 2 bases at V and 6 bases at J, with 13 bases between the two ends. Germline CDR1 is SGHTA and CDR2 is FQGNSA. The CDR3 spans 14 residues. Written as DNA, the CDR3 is TGTGCCAGCAGCTTATTAGGGAGGACCCATGGCTACACCTTC. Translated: CASSLLGRTHGYTF.

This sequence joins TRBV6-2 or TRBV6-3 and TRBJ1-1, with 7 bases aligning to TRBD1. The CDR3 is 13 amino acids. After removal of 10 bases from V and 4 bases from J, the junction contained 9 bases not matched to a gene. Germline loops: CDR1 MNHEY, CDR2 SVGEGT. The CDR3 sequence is CATIHRGFTEAFF. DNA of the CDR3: TGTGCCACCATACACAGGGGATTCACTGAAGCTTTCTTT.

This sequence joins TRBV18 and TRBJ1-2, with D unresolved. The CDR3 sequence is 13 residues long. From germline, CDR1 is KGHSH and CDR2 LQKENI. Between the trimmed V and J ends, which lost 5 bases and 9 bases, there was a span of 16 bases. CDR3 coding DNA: TGTGCCAGCTCATCCGAGAAGATCCAGCGCTACACCTTC. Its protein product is CASSSEKIQRYTF.

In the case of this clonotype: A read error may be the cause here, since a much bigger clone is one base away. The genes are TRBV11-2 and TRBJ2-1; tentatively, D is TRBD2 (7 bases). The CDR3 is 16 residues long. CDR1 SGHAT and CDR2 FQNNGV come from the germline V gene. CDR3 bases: TGTGCCAGCAGCTTAGCGGGGGGCGGCTCCTACAATGGGCAGTTCTTC. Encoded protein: CASSLAGGGSYNGQFF.